This T cell receptor (beta chain) emerged from a study of shared clonotypes between healthy human individuals (dated by TCRdb to the early 2020s). Turning to the overall study: The cohort comprised a couple of women and a few men aged 18 to 49 years. Each donor's leukapheresis produced roughly between roughly 0.94 and 9.5 billion PBMCs. Blood TCR repertoires of about 5 healthy adults were deeply sequenced to estimate repertoire size and the extent of clonotype sharing between individuals. For each donor, CD4 naive and CD4 memory were each given three plates, CD8 naive was given two plates, and CD8 memory was given one plate. Libraries were prepared and TCR repertoires were sequenced by different laboratories using diverse techniques, in order to increase sequencing depth and limit assay-specific biases.

The donors were healthy, HIV-negative adults with no recently reported acute infections or vaccinations. Only Caucasian adults living in Nashville, Tennessee, USA were represented among the donors. CD4+ T cells were enriched through magnetic negative selection, after which naive cells were positively selected on CD45RA and the remaining negative fraction served as the memory subset. Blood was collected by leukapheresis, and PBMCs were isolated by Ficoll-Histopaque density gradient centrifugation and then cryopreserved in liquid nitrogen vapor phase. Purity and quantity of every magnetically sorted T cell population were checked by analytical flow cytometry. Genomic DNA was isolated from each sorted fraction and quantified by UV absorbance on a Nanodrop 2000c. Regarding this clone: The antigen it binds to is not known. Base-call qualities are not available, and no considerably larger clone is one nucleotide away.

Results and caveats for the whole study, not just this receptor: Across four donors, approximately 5% of naive CD4, approximately 4% of naive CD8, 2.3% of memory CD4, and approximately 0.4% of memory CD8 clonotypes were shared. Incomplete sequencing was indicated by rarefaction of sorted-subset datasets, despite the large sequencing depth. Larger estimated clonotype richness was generally found for naive subsets than for memory subsets. Because the study included only a small number of donors, the genetic and exposure-history diversity represented was limited. Only blood was sampled, and tissue TCR repertoires likely differ from those in blood. Pairwise subsampling led to the expectation that sequencing depth would affect the degree of clonotype sharing among donors. Compared with non-shared clonotypes, the clonotypes found in all four sorted-subset donors had higher generation probabilities.

TCR CDR3 regions were amplified from genomic DNA by multiplex PCR using the deep immunoSEQ assay. Extracted genomic DNA from each cell subset was spread evenly across all wells of several immunoSEQ 96-well plates, with each plate serving as a replicate. For sorted subsets, each replicate PCR was loaded with approximately 200 ng genomic DNA, equivalent to approximately 33,000 T cell genomes. Purified libraries were measured with a Qubit 3.0 fluorometer, size-checked on a Bioanalyzer 2100, and measured again with the KAPA Library Quantification kit. Every immunoSEQ 96-well plate was sequenced on a separate single-read 150-cycle Illumina NextSeq 550 flow cell. The authors processed their data as follows. Because the immunoSEQ output held only junctional sequences and lacked quality scores, the filtering could not match the filtering applied to full-length reads. Sequences were annotated with PyIR, a Python wrapper for IgBLAST v1.9, and V/J genes and CDR3 were assigned using IMGT germline references. Any read was removed if the V/J assignment was weak (E-value above 1e-6), the CDR3 was missing, or the read contained stop codons, out-of-frame junctions, or ambiguous translated residues. V3J clonotypes were defined by identical inferred V gene, J gene, and CDR3 amino acid sequence. The percentage overlap between two repertoires was calculated by dividing the number of shared unique clonotypes by the size of the smaller repertoire. RTK rarefaction, the Chao1 estimator, and Recon v2.1 estimates of unobserved clonotypes were used to assess repertoire richness. For all TCRbeta clonotypes obtained by the gDNA method from a handful of donors, generation probabilities were computed with OLGA. Not all clones reach the TCRdb copy of this immuneACCESS table, which keeps in-frame sequences only. Checked studies attribute under half of the gap to unresolved V genes and leave the rest unexplained. D and trimming come from the DNA, and the V and J calls and clone size come from that table. This sample lists a few million clones; 90% to 95% were detected once. Around 0.4% of the sample comes from the top ten.

In the germline V gene (reference sequence), CDR1 corresponds to LNHDA and CDR2 to SQIVND. A distance of 10 bases separates the germline ends of V and J, which lose 2 bases and 4 bases respectively. Spanning cysteine to phenylalanine, the CDR3 consists of 14 amino acids. Just CDR3 DNA is preserved here, 42 bases in frame from base 1. Input material: naive CD4+ T cells from PBMCs. The sample's cell subset or site label, in plain terms: CD45RA+ positively selected. This clonotype originated in a man aged 18 to 30 in good health. Some clones in this sample may be carry-over from other donors' samples. The chain joins TRBV19 to TRBJ2-3; perhaps TRBD1 is the D gene, with 6 bases matching. The DNA reads as follows: TGTGCCAGTAGTATAACAGGGTCCGCAGATACGCAGTATTTT. The translation is CASSITGSADTQYF. Here the CDR3 is joined to the reference TRBV19 and TRBJ2-3 genes, and the full variable domain is: DGGITQSPKYLFRKEGQNVTLSCEQNLNHDAMYWYRQDPGQGLRLIYYSQIVNDFQKGDIAEGYSVSREKKESFPLTVTSAQKNPTAFYLCASSITGSADTQYFGPGTRLTVL.